This is a list of T cell receptor beta chains from one sample in a study of blood T cell repertoires in COVID-19. Generated by immunoSEQ multiplex PCR, the TCRdb table keeps only in-frame clones and is missing some. Among more than 200,000 clones, 70% to 90% were seen once, and the ten largest hold over 1.5%. Material: peripheral blood. The source is a man aged 30 to 45 with active or convalescent COVID-19. Each CDR3 is given with its conserved first and last residue. Fields, in order: V gene, D gene, J gene, clone size, CDR3 protein, CDR3 DNA. The D gene is left open where the match is weak. Expanded clones get a size class; other rows say once, few or many, or leave the size out.

V gene: TRBV6-5; D gene: NA; J gene: TRBJ1-6; clone size: NA; CDR3 protein: CASSYRYDAYNSPLHF; CDR3 DNA: TGTGCCAGCAGTTACCGGTATGATGCCTATAATTCACCCCTCCACTTT
V gene: TRBV7-9; D gene: NA; J gene: TRBJ1-4; clone size: NA; CDR3 protein: CASSSLPGNNEKLFF; CDR3 DNA: TGTGCCAGCAGCTCCCTCCCGGGTAATAATGAAAAACTGTTTTTT
V gene: TRBV5-1; D gene: NA; J gene: TRBJ1-3; clone size: NA; CDR3 protein: CASSLYSSGNTIYF; CDR3 DNA: TGCGCCAGCAGCTTGTACAGCTCTGGAAACACCATATATTTT
V gene: TRBV7-2; D gene: NA; J gene: TRBJ1-2; clone size: few; CDR3 protein: CASSLVPGQGRDYGYTF; CDR3 DNA: TGTGCCAGCAGCTTAGTACCGGGACAAGGGAGGGACTATGGCTACACCTTC
V gene: TRBV5-1; D gene: NA; J gene: TRBJ1-1; clone size: NA; CDR3 protein: CASSSAGRANTEAFF; CDR3 DNA: TGCGCCAGCAGCTCGGCAGGGAGGGCTAACACTGAAGCTTTCTTT
V gene: TRBV24-1; D gene: NA; J gene: TRBJ2-3; clone size: NA; CDR3 protein: CATSASGTDTQYF; CDR3 DNA: TGTGCCACCAGTGCCTCCGGGACAGATACGCAGTATTTT
V gene: TRBV27; D gene: TRBD1; J gene: TRBJ1-2; clone size: NA; CDR3 protein: CASSLAVQGGPNGYTF; CDR3 DNA: TGTGCCAGCAGTTTAGCAGTCCAGGGGGGTCCGAATGGCTACACCTTC
V gene: TRBV11-1; D gene: NA; J gene: TRBJ2-7; clone size: NA; CDR3 protein: CASSLEMGQLYEQYF; CDR3 DNA: TGTGCCAGCAGCCTAGAAATGGGACAACTCTACGAGCAGTACTTC
V gene: TRBV3-1/TRBV3-2; D gene: NA; J gene: TRBJ2-7; clone size: NA; CDR3 protein: CASSLQGPSYEQYF; CDR3 DNA: TGTGCCAGCAGCCTCCAGGGGCCCTCCTACGAGCAGTACTTC
V gene: TRBV7-8; D gene: TRBD2; J gene: TRBJ2-3; clone size: NA; CDR3 protein: CASSSMGLAGGSEYF; CDR3 DNA: TGTGCCAGCAGCTCGATGGGACTAGCGGGGGGGAGTGAGTATTTT
V gene: TRBV5-1; D gene: TRBD2; J gene: TRBJ2-3; clone size: once; CDR3 protein: CASSGMAGGTDTQYF; CDR3 DNA: TGCGCCAGCAGCGGCATGGCGGGGGGCACAGATACGCAGTATTTT
V gene: TRBV9; D gene: TRBD1; J gene: TRBJ1-1; clone size: NA; CDR3 protein: CASSVGDRSSEAFF; CDR3 DNA: TGTGCCAGCAGCGTAGGGGACAGATCCAGTGAAGCTTTCTTT
V gene: TRBV5-4; D gene: NA; J gene: TRBJ2-5; clone size: once; CDR3 protein: CASSRRGTEETQYF; CDR3 DNA: TGTGCCAGCAGCCGTCGGGGAACCGAAGAGACCCAGTACTTC
V gene: TRBV19; D gene: NA; J gene: TRBJ2-3; clone size: NA; CDR3 protein: CASSIDKGRADTQYF; CDR3 DNA: TGTGCCAGTAGTATAGACAAGGGGCGCGCAGATACGCAGTATTTT
V gene: TRBV7-2; D gene: NA; J gene: TRBJ2-5; clone size: NA; CDR3 protein: CASSLHTRRLETQYF; CDR3 DNA: TGTGCCAGCAGCTTACATACAAGAAGACTAGAGACCCAGTACTTC
V gene: TRBV15; D gene: TRBD1; J gene: TRBJ2-2; clone size: NA; CDR3 protein: CATSSGQGSAPVKKLFF; CDR3 DNA: TGTGCCACCAGCAGCGGACAGGGGAGTGCACCAGTAAAAAAGCTGTTTTTT
V gene: TRBV7-2; D gene: NA; J gene: TRBJ2-5; clone size: NA; CDR3 protein: CASSTTGWRETQYF; CDR3 DNA: TGTGCCAGCAGCACGACGGGATGGCGAGAGACCCAGTACTTC
V gene: TRBV5-6; D gene: NA; J gene: TRBJ2-1; clone size: NA; CDR3 protein: CASSLSLRIDEQFF; CDR3 DNA: TGTGCCAGCAGCTTGTCTTTACGAATAGATGAGCAGTTCTTC
V gene: TRBV5-6; D gene: NA; J gene: TRBJ2-5; clone size: NA; CDR3 protein: CASSLAGIGIQETQYF; CDR3 DNA: TGTGCCAGCAGCTTGGCAGGGATAGGTATTCAAGAGACCCAGTACTTC
V gene: TRBV5-1; D gene: TRBD2; J gene: TRBJ2-3; clone size: NA; CDR3 protein: CASSLSGGPDTQYF; CDR3 DNA: TGCGCCAGCAGCTTAAGCGGGGGACCAGATACGCAGTATTTT
V gene: TRBV6-6; D gene: NA; J gene: TRBJ1-2; clone size: NA; CDR3 protein: CASSSTTGNYGYTF; CDR3 DNA: TGTGCCAGCAGTTCGACGACGGGTAACTATGGCTACACCTTC
V gene: TRBV6-6; D gene: NA; J gene: TRBJ1-1; clone size: NA; CDR3 protein: CASGGEGTEAFF; CDR3 DNA: TGTGCCAGCGGGGGCGAGGGCACTGAAGCTTTCTTT
V gene: TRBV3-1/TRBV3-2; D gene: NA; J gene: TRBJ2-3; clone size: NA; CDR3 protein: CASSQDVFAAGVTDTQYF; CDR3 DNA: TGTGCCAGCAGCCAAGATGTATTCGCGGCCGGAGTCACAGATACGCAGTATTTT
V gene: TRBV6-5; D gene: NA; J gene: TRBJ2-2; clone size: NA; CDR3 protein: CASSYATGELFF; CDR3 DNA: TGTGCCAGCAGTTACGCGACCGGGGAGCTGTTTTTT
V gene: TRBV13; D gene: TRBD1; J gene: TRBJ1-1; clone size: once; CDR3 protein: CASSLVTGTYGAEAFF; CDR3 DNA: TGTGCCAGCAGCTTAGTGACAGGGACTTACGGGGCTGAAGCTTTCTTT
V gene: TRBV29-1; D gene: NA; J gene: TRBJ2-7; clone size: NA; CDR3 protein: CSVVTGTTYEQYF; CDR3 DNA: TGCAGCGTTGTAACAGGAACGACCTACGAGCAGTACTTC
V gene: TRBV27; D gene: NA; J gene: TRBJ2-4; clone size: NA; CDR3 protein: CASSFQAGAKNIQYF; CDR3 DNA: TGTGCCAGCAGTTTCCAAGCAGGAGCCAAAAACATTCAGTACTTC
V gene: TRBV19; D gene: TRBD1; J gene: TRBJ1-6; clone size: NA; CDR3 protein: CASSPQGTGDNSPLHF; CDR3 DNA: TGTGCCAGTAGTCCACAAGGGACAGGGGACAATTCACCCCTCCACTTT
V gene: TRBV7-2; D gene: TRBD1; J gene: TRBJ1-2; clone size: NA; CDR3 protein: CASSLTGENGYTF; CDR3 DNA: TGTGCCAGCAGCTTGACAGGGGAAAATGGCTACACCTTC
V gene: TRBV7-9; D gene: TRBD1; J gene: TRBJ1-2; clone size: NA; CDR3 protein: CASSLERQGNDYTF; CDR3 DNA: TGTGCCAGCAGCTTAGAACGACAGGGGAATGACTACACCTTC
V gene: TRBV4-3; D gene: NA; J gene: TRBJ1-2; clone size: NA; CDR3 protein: CASSQAGGGADDNYGYTF; CDR3 DNA: TGCGCCAGCAGCCAAGCGGGAGGCGGGGCAGATGATAACTATGGCTACACCTTC
V gene: TRBV6-1; D gene: NA; J gene: TRBJ1-1; clone size: NA; CDR3 protein: CASSERYNTEAFF; CDR3 DNA: TGTGCCAGCAGTGAGAGATATAACACTGAAGCTTTCTTT
V gene: TRBV14; D gene: NA; J gene: TRBJ2-2; clone size: once; CDR3 protein: CASSRDLRTGELFF; CDR3 DNA: TGTGCCAGCAGCCGGGACTTAAGGACCGGGGAGCTGTTTTTT
V gene: TRBV29-1; D gene: TRBD1; J gene: TRBJ1-1; clone size: NA; CDR3 protein: CSETGAMNTEAFF; CDR3 DNA: TGCAGCGAAACAGGGGCAATGAACACTGAAGCTTTCTTT
V gene: TRBV4-3; D gene: NA; J gene: TRBJ2-7; clone size: NA; CDR3 protein: CASSQETAGALSYEQYF; CDR3 DNA: TGCGCCAGCAGCCAAGAAACGGCGGGGGCCCTCTCCTACGAGCAGTACTTC
V gene: TRBV30; D gene: NA; J gene: TRBJ2-2; clone size: once; CDR3 protein: CAWSATVNTGELFF; CDR3 DNA: TGTGCCTGGAGTGCCACAGTAAACACCGGGGAGCTGTTTTTT
V gene: TRBV5-6; D gene: NA; J gene: TRBJ2-1; clone size: NA; CDR3 protein: CASSLGAFEQFF; CDR3 DNA: TGTGCCAGCAGCTTGGGGGCCTTTGAGCAGTTCTTC
V gene: TRBV2; D gene: NA; J gene: TRBJ2-1; clone size: NA; CDR3 protein: CASLQGYEQFF; CDR3 DNA: TGTGCCAGCCTCCAGGGCTATGAGCAGTTCTTC
V gene: TRBV7-8; D gene: NA; J gene: TRBJ2-3; clone size: NA; CDR3 protein: CASSLEGRSTDTQYF; CDR3 DNA: TGTGCCAGCAGCTTGGAGGGGCGCAGCACAGATACGCAGTATTTT
V gene: TRBV19; D gene: NA; J gene: TRBJ2-3; clone size: NA; CDR3 protein: CASSIRKSTDTQYF; CDR3 DNA: TGTGCCAGTAGTATTAGAAAGAGCACAGATACGCAGTATTTT
V gene: TRBV3-1/TRBV3-2; D gene: NA; J gene: TRBJ2-3; clone size: NA; CDR3 protein: CASSQGASRSTDTQYF; CDR3 DNA: TGTGCCAGCAGCCAAGGCGCTAGCCGTAGCACAGATACGCAGTATTTT
V gene: TRBV18; D gene: TRBD2; J gene: TRBJ2-3; clone size: NA; CDR3 protein: CASSPRTSQGHQDTQYF; CDR3 DNA: TGTGCCAGCTCACCACGGACTAGCCAAGGTCATCAAGATACGCAGTATTTT
V gene: TRBV4-3; D gene: NA; J gene: TRBJ1-3; clone size: NA; CDR3 protein: CASSQDLLGVSSGNTIYF; CDR3 DNA: TGCGCCAGCAGCCAAGATCTACTGGGAGTGAGCTCTGGAAACACCATATATTTT
V gene: TRBV29-1; D gene: NA; J gene: TRBJ1-2; clone size: once; CDR3 protein: CSGGEAGRRIGYTF; CDR3 DNA: TGCAGCGGGGGAGAGGCGGGGCGCAGAATCGGCTACACCTTC
V gene: TRBV9; D gene: NA; J gene: TRBJ2-3; clone size: NA; CDR3 protein: CASSVAGTQPDTQYF; CDR3 DNA: TGTGCCAGCAGCGTAGCCGGGACTCAGCCAGATACGCAGTATTTT
V gene: TRBV2; D gene: TRBD2; J gene: TRBJ2-1; clone size: NA; CDR3 protein: CASSSGTSGVRTYNEQFF; CDR3 DNA: TGTGCCAGCAGTTCCGGGACTAGCGGGGTAAGAACCTACAATGAGCAGTTCTTC
V gene: TRBV10-1; D gene: NA; J gene: TRBJ1-6; clone size: NA; CDR3 protein: CASSADKVGSPLHF; CDR3 DNA: TGCGCCAGCAGCGCGGACAAGGTCGGTTCACCCCTCCACTTT
V gene: TRBV9; D gene: TRBD1; J gene: TRBJ2-2; clone size: NA; CDR3 protein: CASSVARGQGSTGELFF; CDR3 DNA: TGTGCCAGCAGCGTAGCCCGGGGACAGGGGAGCACCGGGGAGCTGTTTTTT
V gene: TRBV7-9; D gene: TRBD1; J gene: TRBJ1-2; clone size: NA; CDR3 protein: CASSSGQGGYGYTF; CDR3 DNA: TGTGCCAGCAGCTCCGGACAGGGAGGATATGGCTACACCTTC
V gene: TRBV2; D gene: TRBD1; J gene: TRBJ2-3; clone size: NA; CDR3 protein: CASSEQGAGTDTQYF; CDR3 DNA: TGTGCCAGCAGTGAGCAGGGGGCCGGCACAGATACGCAGTATTTT
V gene: TRBV7-2; D gene: NA; J gene: TRBJ1-5; clone size: NA; CDR3 protein: CASSYDRRHNQPQHF; CDR3 DNA: TGTGCCAGCAGCTATGACAGAAGACACAATCAGCCCCAGCATTTT
V gene: TRBV5-1; D gene: NA; J gene: TRBJ1-2; clone size: NA; CDR3 protein: CASSLAGRGGYTF; CDR3 DNA: TGCGCCAGCAGCTTGGCGGGCAGGGGAGGCTACACCTTC
V gene: TRBV7-5; D gene: NA; J gene: TRBJ2-7; clone size: NA; CDR3 protein: CARTRGQGQIPNEQYF; CDR3 DNA: TGTGCCAGAACCCGTGGCCAGGGACAGATCCCTAACGAGCAGTACTTC
V gene: TRBV29-1; D gene: TRBD1; J gene: TRBJ1-2; clone size: NA; CDR3 protein: CSVESRDRVAVYYGYTF; CDR3 DNA: TGCAGCGTTGAGAGCCGGGACAGGGTAGCAGTATACTATGGCTACACCTTC
V gene: TRBV30; D gene: TRBD1; J gene: TRBJ1-2; clone size: NA; CDR3 protein: CAWSEQGNYGYTF; CDR3 DNA: TGTGCCTGGAGTGAACAGGGGAACTATGGCTACACCTTC
V gene: TRBV9; D gene: NA; J gene: TRBJ1-2; clone size: NA; CDR3 protein: CASTRDTGYGYTF; CDR3 DNA: TGTGCCAGCACTAGGGACACCGGCTATGGCTACACCTTC
V gene: TRBV7-2; D gene: TRBD2; J gene: TRBJ2-7; clone size: NA; CDR3 protein: CASSYSGVTYEQYF; CDR3 DNA: TGTGCCAGCAGCTATAGCGGGGTGACCTACGAGCAGTACTTC